Here is one T cell receptor (beta chain) with its context. The data stem from a study of blood T cell repertoires in COVID-19. Study-level information: Specimens from acute and convalescent COVID-19 originated in the United States, Italy and Spain. Sample material is recorded as cDNA or gDNA derived from T cells, B-cell-depleted T cells, or PBMCs.

V lost 3 bases, J lost 0 bases, and 12 bases lay in between. Germline V gives CDR1 LNHDA, CDR2 SQIVND (reference sequence). CDR3 length: 16 amino acids. As processed by the authors: Reference gene primer amplification yielded estimated nucleated cell counts. The assay was immunoSEQ multiplex PCR, and TCRdb's table has in-frame clones only and misses some. D and trimming were read from the DNA, whereas the V and J calls and clone size are those reported in that table. Of more than 250,000 clones in the sample, around 87% are singletons; the top ten hold about 2.2%. The rearrangement uses TRBV19 and TRBJ2-1; tentative D call: TRBD1 (5 bases). The sequenced material came from peripheral blood. This receptor was identified in a woman in her twenties or thirties who had recovered from COVID-19. The CDR3 nucleotides read TGTGCCAGTAGTATCGGTAGGGGCCGCTCCTACAATGAGCAGTTCTTC. It translates to CASSIGRGRSYNEQFF.